This TCR beta chain was recorded in a study of long-term antiretroviral therapy in people with HIV. Findings of the study overall: The repertoire was dominated at all time points by clones expanded before ART.

Sequencing relied on immunoSEQ assay v3.0, run at survey level. Each sample aimed for 40,000-50,000 sequenced T-cell genomes. Profiled with immunoSEQ multiplex PCR; TCRdb holds only in-frame clones, not every one. Among fewer than 35,000 clones, around 85% were seen once, and the ten largest hold 3.5% to 4.5%. This clone was detected once. Its antigen is still unknown. J gave up 1 base and V 5 bases, and 10 bases lay outside the gene matches. Germline CDR1 is SGHNT and CDR2 is YENEEA. This CDR3 is 18 amino acids long. This clonotype was sampled from a man between 18 and 29 years old with HIV. Specimen: unsorted PBMCs, collected roughly 3.3 years after starting antiretroviral therapy. The V and J genes are TRBV11-3 and TRBJ2-6; 8 bases are shared with TRBD1. The CDR3 spells CASSAQGAFKSGANVLTF. The CDR3 DNA follows: TGTGCCAGCAGCGCCCAGGGGGCGTTTAAATCTGGGGCCAACGTCCTGACTTTC. Together with reference TRBV11-3 and TRBJ2-6, the CDR3 gives the full variable domain: EAGVVQSPRYKIIEKKQPVAFWCNPISGHNTLYWYLQNLGQGPELLIRYENEEAVDDSQLPKDRFSAERLKGVDSTLKIQPAELGDSAVYLCASSAQGAFKSGANVLTFGAGSRLTVL.